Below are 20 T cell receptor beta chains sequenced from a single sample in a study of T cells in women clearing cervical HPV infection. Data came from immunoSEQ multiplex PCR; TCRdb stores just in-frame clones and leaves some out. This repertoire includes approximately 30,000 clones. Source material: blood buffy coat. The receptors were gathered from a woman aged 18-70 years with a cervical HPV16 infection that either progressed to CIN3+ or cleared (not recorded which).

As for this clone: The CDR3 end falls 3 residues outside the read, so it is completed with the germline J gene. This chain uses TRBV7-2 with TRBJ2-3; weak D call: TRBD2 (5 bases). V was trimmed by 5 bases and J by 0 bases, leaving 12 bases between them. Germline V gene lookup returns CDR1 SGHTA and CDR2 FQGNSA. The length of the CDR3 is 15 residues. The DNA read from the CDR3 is TGTGCCAGCAGCGCAGACTACCTCAGCACAGATACG. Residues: CASSADYLSTDT. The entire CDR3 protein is CASSADYLSTDTQYF.

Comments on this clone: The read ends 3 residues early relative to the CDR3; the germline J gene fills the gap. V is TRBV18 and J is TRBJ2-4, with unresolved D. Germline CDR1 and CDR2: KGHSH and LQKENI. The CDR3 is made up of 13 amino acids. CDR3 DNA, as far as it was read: TGTGCCAGCTCACCCCCAGAAAACTATGGT. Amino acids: CASSPPENYG. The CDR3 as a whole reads CASSPPENYGQYF.

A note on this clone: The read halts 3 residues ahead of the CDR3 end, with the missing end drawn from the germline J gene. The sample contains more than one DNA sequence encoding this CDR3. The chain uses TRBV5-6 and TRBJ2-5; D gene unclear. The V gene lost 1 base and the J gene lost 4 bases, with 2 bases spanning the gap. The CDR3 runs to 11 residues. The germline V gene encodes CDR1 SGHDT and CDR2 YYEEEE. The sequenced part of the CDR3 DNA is TGTGCCAGCAGCTTGCGAGAGACC. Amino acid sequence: CASSLRET. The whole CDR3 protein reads CASSLRETQYF.

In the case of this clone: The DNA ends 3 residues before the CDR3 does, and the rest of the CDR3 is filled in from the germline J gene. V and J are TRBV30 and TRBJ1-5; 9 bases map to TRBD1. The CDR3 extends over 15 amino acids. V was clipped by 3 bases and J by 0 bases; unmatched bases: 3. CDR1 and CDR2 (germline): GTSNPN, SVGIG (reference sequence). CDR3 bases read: TGTGCCTGGAGCGGGGGACAGGGTAGCAATCAGCCC. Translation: CAWSGGQGSNQP. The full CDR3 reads CAWSGGQGSNQPQHF.

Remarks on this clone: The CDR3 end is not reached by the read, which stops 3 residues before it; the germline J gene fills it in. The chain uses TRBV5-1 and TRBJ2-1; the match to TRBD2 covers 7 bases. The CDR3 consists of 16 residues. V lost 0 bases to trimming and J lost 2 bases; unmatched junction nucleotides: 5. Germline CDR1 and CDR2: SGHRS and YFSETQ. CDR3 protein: CASSLGSSGTYNEQFF. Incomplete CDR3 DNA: TGCGCCAGCAGCTTGGGCTCTAGCGGAACCTACAATGAG.

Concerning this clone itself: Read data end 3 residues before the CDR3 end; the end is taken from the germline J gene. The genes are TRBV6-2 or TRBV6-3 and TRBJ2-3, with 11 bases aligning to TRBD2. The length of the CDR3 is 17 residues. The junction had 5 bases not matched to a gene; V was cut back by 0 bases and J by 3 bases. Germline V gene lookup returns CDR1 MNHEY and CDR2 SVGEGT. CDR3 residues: CASSYSLAGGLTDTQYF. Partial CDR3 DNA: TGTGCCAGCAGTTACTCCCTAGCGGGGGGCTTGACAGATACG.

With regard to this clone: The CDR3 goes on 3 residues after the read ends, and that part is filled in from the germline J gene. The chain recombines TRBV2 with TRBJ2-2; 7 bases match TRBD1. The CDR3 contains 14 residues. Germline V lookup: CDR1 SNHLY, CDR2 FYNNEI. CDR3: CASTSARGRSPLFF. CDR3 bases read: TGTGCCAGCACCTCAGCAAGGGGGCGTTCACCG. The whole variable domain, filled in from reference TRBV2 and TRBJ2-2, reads EPEVTQTPSHQVTQMGQEVILRCVPISNHLYFYWYRQILGQKVEFLVSFYNNEISEKSEIFDDQFSVERPDGSNFTLKIRSTKLEDSAMYFCASTSARGRSPLFFGEGSRLTVL.

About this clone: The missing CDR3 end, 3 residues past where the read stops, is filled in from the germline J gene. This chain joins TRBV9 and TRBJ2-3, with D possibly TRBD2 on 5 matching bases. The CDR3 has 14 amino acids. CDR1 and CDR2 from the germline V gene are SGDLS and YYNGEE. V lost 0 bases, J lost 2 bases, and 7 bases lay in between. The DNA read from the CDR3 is TGTGCCAGCAGCGTAGGAGGGTTCACAGATACG. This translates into CASSVGGFTDT. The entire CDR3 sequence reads CASSVGGFTDTQYF.

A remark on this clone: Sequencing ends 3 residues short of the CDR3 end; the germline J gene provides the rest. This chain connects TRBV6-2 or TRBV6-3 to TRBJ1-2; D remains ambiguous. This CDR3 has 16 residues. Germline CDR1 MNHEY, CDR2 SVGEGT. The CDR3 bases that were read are TGTGCCAGCAGTTACGGTCGGCTATACAGCTCCTACGAC. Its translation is CASSYGRLYSSYD. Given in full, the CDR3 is CASSYGRLYSSYDYTF.

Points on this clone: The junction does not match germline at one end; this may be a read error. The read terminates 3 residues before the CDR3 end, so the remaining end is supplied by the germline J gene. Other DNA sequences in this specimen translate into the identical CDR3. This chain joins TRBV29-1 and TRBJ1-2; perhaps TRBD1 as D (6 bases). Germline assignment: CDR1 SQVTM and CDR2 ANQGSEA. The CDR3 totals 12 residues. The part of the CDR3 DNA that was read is TGCAGCGACTATGAGGGGGGGTATGGT. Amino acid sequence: CSDYEGGYG. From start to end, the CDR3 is CSDYEGGYGYTF.

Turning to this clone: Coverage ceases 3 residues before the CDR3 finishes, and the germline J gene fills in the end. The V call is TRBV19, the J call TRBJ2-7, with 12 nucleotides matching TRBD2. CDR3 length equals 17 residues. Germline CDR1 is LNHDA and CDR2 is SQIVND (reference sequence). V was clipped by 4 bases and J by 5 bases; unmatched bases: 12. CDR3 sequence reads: CASSSPLAGGPKHEQYF. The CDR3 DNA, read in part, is TGTGCCAGTAGTAGCCCACTAGCGGGGGGCCCCAAGCACGAG.

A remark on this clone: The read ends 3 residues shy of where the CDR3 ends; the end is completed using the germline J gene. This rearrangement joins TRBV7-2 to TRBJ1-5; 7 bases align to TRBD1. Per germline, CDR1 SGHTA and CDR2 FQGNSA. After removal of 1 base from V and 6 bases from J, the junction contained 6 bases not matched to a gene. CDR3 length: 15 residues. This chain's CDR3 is CASSLVEGAGQPQHF. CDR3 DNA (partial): TGTGCCAGCAGCTTAGTAGAGGGGGCTGGTCAGCCC.

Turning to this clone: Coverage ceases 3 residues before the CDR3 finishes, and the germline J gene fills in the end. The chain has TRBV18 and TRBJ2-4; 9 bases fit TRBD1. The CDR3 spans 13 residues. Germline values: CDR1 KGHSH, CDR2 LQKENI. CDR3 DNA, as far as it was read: TGTGCCAGCTCACCGGGACAGGGTACTGGT. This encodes CASSPGQGTG. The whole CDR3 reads CASSPGQGTGQYF. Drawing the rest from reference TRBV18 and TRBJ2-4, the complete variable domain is NAGVMQNPRHLVRRRGQEARLRCSPMKGHSHVYWYRQLPEEGLKFMVYLQKENIIDESGMPKERFSAEFPKEGPSILRIQQVVRGDSAAYFCASSPGQGTGQYFGAGTRLSVL.

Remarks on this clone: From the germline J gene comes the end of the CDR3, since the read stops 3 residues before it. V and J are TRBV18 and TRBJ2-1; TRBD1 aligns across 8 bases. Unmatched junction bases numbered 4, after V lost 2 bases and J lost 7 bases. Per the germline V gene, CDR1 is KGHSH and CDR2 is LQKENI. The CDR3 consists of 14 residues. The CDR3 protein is CASSPRTGWNEQFF. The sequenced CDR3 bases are TGTGCCAGCTCACCAAGGACAGGGTGGAATGAG.

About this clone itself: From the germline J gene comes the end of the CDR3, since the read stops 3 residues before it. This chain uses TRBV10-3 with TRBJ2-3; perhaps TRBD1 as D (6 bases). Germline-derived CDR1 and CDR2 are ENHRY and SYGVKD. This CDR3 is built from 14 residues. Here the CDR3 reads CAISGQRNQETQYF. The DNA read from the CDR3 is TGTGCCATCAGCGGACAGCGAAACCAAGAGACG.

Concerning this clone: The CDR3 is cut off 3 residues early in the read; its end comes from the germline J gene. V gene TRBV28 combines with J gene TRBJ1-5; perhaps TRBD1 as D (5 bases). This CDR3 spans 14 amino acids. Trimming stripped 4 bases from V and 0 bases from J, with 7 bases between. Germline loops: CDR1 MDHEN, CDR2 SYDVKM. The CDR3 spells CASSSDSSNQPQHF. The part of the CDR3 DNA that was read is TGTGCCAGCAGTTCCGACAGTAGCAATCAGCCC.

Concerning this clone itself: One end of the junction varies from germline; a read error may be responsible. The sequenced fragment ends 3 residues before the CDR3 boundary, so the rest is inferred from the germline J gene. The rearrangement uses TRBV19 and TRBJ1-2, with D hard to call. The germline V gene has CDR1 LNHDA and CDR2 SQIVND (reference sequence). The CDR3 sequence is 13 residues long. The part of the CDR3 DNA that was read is TGTGCCAGCAGTATCCCGGGTGACTATGGC. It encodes CASSIPGDYG. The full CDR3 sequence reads CASSIPGDYGYTF.

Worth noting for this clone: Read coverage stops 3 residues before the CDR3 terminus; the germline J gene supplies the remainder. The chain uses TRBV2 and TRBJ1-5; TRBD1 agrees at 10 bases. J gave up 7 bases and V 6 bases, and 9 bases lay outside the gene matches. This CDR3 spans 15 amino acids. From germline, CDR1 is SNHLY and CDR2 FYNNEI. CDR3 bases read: TGTGCCAGCAGCCTGGACAGGGGGACGAGACAGCCC. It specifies CASSLDRGTRQP. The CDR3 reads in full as CASSLDRGTRQPQHF.

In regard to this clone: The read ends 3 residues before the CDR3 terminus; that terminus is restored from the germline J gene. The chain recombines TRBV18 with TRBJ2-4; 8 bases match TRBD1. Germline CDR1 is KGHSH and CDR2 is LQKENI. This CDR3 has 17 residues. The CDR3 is CASSPQTGVGTNYGQYF. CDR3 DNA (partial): TGTGCCAGCTCACCCCAGACAGGGGTAGGAACAAACTATGGT.

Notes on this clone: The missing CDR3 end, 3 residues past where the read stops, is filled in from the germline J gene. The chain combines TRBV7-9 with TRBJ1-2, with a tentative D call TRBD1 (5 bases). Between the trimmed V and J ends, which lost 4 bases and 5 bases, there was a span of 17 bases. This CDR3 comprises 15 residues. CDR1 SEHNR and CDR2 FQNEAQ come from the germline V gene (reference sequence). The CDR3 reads CASSSATGGAYGYTF. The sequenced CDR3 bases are TGTGCCAGCAGCTCGGCGACGGGGGGAGCGTATGGC. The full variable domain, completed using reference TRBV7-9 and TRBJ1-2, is DTGVSQNPRHKITKRGQNVTFRCDPISEHNRLYWYRQTLGQGPEFLTYFQNEAQLEKSRLLSDRFSAERPKGSFSTLEIQRTEQGDSAMYLCASSSATGGAYGYTFGSGTRLTVV.